The rows below give T cell receptor beta chains drawn from one sample of a study of monozygotic twins with inflammatory bowel disease. After re-calling the 5' RACE reads, TCRdb lists one entry per CDR3 protein, DNA absent. The sample holds approximately 330,000 distinct CDR3 sequences. The source material was blood. Source of these receptors: a human donor with ulcerative colitis or Crohn's disease, or a healthy co-twin of an affected twin (not recorded which). The CDR3 runs from the conserved cysteine through the conserved F or W.

TRBJ2-1 | TRBV5-1 | CASSTVFDYNEQFF
TRBJ1-3 | TRBV12-3/TRBV12-4 | CASSGYRGTSGNTIYF
TRBJ2-1 | TRBV7-8 | CASSDTRGIYNEQFF
TRBJ1-4 | TRBV4-1 | CASSQDVLGGGEKLFF
TRBJ2-2 | TRBV28 | CASSLYTGELFF
TRBJ2-3 | TRBV4-1 | CASSQVPSDTQYF
TRBJ2-7 | TRBV5-1 | CASSGGVMGQDEQYF
TRBJ1-1 | TRBV5-4 | CASNSMGVGMAEAFF
TRBJ2-3 | TRBV7-2 | CASSLGTWYADTQYF
TRBJ2-3 | TRBV11-2 | CASSLGTIVYTQYF
TRBJ2-1 | TRBV4-2 | CASSQDFAGSSYNEQFF